The 2 T cell receptor beta chains below all came from one sample that was sequenced in a study of control samples from healthy donors and cancer patients. The table came from immunoSEQ multiplex PCR; TCRdb's copy has only in-frame clones and leaves some out. The table records fewer than 110,000 clones, around 89% of them present only once. What was sequenced was blood. The receptors stem from a man younger than 40 in good health.

Turning to this clone: The sample holds other DNA sequences that translate to the same CDR3. The rearrangement links TRBV9 to TRBJ2-2, with unresolved D. Trimming pared 0 bases from V and 6 bases from J, leaving 6 bases between. Germline V lookup: CDR1 SGDLS, CDR2 YYNGEE. CDR3 length equals 13 residues. This CDR3 reads CASSVVVSGELFF. DNA for the CDR3: TGTGCCAGCAGCGTAGTGGTGTCCGGGGAGCTGTTTTTT.

The rearrangement joins TRBV2 to TRBJ2-1; the D is unclear. The CDR3 consists of 11 residues. CDR1 and CDR2 (germline): SNHLY, FYNNEI. V lost 6 bases, J lost 9 bases, and 9 bases lay in between. In DNA form, the CDR3 reads TGTGCCAGCAGCTATCATCGTGAGCAGTTCTTC. Its protein is CASSYHREQFF.